This T cell receptor beta chain derives from a study of graft-versus-host responses after intestinal transplantation. Study-level background: Grafts that recipients had were multivisceral, liver-intestinal, or isolated intestinal transplants. Study outcomes and limitations: Recipient marrow showed GvH clones, some seen first in ileum or blood.

This CDR3 is built from 13 residues. V dropped 1 base and J dropped 6 bases, with 9 bases sitting between them. Germline CDR1 reads SGHVS; CDR2 reads FQNEAQ. The assay was immunoSEQ multiplex PCR, and TCRdb's table has in-frame clones only and misses some. The table lists tens of thousands of clones, 80% to 95% of them singletons, with roughly 0.31% in the top ten. This clone was found once. Its antigen is undetermined. The rearrangement joins TRBV7-8 to TRBJ1-1; no clear D. The origin of this receptor is a human donor who received an intestinal transplant. The starting material was unstimulated CD4+ T cells sorted from spleen or lymph node cells, obtained before intestinal transplant. CDR3 sequence reads: CASSLGREAEAFF. In nucleotides, the CDR3 is TGTGCCAGCAGCTTAGGGAGGGAGGCTGAAGCTTTCTTT. Looking up the rest from reference TRBV7-8 and TRBJ1-1 gives the full variable domain: GAGVSQSPRYKVAKRGQDVALRCDPISGHVSLFWYQQALGQGPEFLTYFQNEAQLDKSGLPSDRFFAERPEGSVSTLKIQRTQQEDSAVYLCASSLGREAEAFFGQGTRLTVV.